Listed here are 2 T cell receptor beta chains from one sample, sequenced in a study of technical replicates of blood from several donors. Method: immunoSEQ multiplex PCR; TCRdb's copy keeps in-frame clones and lacks some. The sample contains roughly 93,000 clones, around 95% of which appear only once. The specimen sequenced was T cells isolated from PBMCs. The source is a human donor in good health.

The V and J genes are TRBV27 and TRBJ2-7; D ambiguous. The V and J ends lost 4 bases and 6 bases respectively, with 10 bases between them. Germline loops: CDR1 MNHEY, CDR2 SMNVEV (reference sequence). CDR3 length equals 12 residues. CDR3 in amino acids: CASSYRPGEQYF. Here the CDR3 DNA reads TGTGCCAGCAGTTACCGCCCGGGCGAGCAGTACTTC.

V is TRBV28 and J is TRBJ1-5; no clear D. The germline V gene encodes CDR1 MDHEN and CDR2 SYDVKM. This CDR3 is built from 14 residues. V lost 3 bases and J 6 bases, leaving 12 bases between the germline ends. The CDR3 DNA reads TGTGCCAGCAGTTTGGGCACATTGAGTCAGCCCCAGCATTTT. Translating gives CASSLGTLSQPQHF.